This entry concerns a single TCR beta chain. This CDR3 is built from 15 residues. J gave up 4 bases and V 5 bases, and 6 bases lay outside the gene matches. From germline, CDR1 is PRHDT and CDR2 FYEKMQ (reference sequence). Cohorts were determined from participant-reported clinical history. The method was immunoSEQ multiplex PCR; TCRdb's version includes in-frame clones alone and lacks a portion of them. The sample has approximately 140,000 clones, approximately 84% seen once. The sample belongs to a study of blood T cell repertoires in COVID-19. Study-level information: Acute and convalescent COVID-19 samples came from the United States, Italy and Spain. The analysed material was cDNA or gDNA that came from T cells, B-cell-depleted T cells, or PBMCs.

The chain joins TRBV13 to TRBJ2-1; 9 bases are a match to TRBD2. This sequence originates from a woman aged 45 to 65 with acute COVID-19. The sequenced sample was PBMCs or T cells enriched from blood (not recorded which). The CDR3 protein is CASSPGLATYNEQFF. In DNA form, the CDR3 reads TGTGCCAGCAGCCCGGGACTAGCAACATACAATGAGCAGTTCTTC.